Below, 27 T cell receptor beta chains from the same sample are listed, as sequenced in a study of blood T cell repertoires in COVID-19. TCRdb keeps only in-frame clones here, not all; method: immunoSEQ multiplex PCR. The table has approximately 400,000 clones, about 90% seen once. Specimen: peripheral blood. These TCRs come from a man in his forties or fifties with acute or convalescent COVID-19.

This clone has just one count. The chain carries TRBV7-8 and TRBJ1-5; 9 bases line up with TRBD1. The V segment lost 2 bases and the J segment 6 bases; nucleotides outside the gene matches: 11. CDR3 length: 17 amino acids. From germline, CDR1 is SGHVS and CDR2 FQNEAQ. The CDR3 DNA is TGTGCCAGCAGCTTATTGGGGACAGGGCCGGTAAGTCAGCCCCAGCATTTT. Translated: CASSLLGTGPVSQPQHF.

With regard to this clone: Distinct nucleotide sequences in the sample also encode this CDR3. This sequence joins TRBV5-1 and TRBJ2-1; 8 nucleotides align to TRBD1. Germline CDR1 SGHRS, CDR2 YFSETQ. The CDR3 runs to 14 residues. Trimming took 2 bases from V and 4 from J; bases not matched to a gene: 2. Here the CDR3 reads CASSLGTGYNEQFF. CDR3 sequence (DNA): TGCGCCAGCAGCTTAGGGACAGGTTACAATGAGCAGTTCTTC.

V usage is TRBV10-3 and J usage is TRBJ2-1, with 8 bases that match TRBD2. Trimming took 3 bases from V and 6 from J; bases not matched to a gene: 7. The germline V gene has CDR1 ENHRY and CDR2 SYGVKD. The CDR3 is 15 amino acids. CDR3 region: CAISERGGLVNEQFF. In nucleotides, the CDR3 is TGTGCCATCAGTGAACGGGGGGGCCTAGTCAATGAGCAGTTCTTC.

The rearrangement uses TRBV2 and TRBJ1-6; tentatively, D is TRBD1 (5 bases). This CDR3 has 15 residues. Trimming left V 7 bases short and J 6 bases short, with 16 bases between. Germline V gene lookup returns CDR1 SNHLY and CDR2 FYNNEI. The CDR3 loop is CASTSEDISNSPLHF. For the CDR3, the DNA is TGTGCCAGCACCTCAGAGGACATAAGTAATTCACCCCTCCACTTT.

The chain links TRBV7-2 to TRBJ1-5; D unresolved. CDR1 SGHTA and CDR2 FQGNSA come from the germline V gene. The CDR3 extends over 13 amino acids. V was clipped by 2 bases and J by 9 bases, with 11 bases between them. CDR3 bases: TGTGCCAGCAGCTTAACGGCCCGGGGGCCCCAGCATTTT. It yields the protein CASSLTARGPQHF.

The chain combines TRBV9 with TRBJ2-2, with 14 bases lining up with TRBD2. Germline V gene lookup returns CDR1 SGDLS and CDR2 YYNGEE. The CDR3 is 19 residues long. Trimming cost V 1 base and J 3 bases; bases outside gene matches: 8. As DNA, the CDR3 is TGTGCCAGCAGCGTAATGGGACTAGCGGGAGTAATGGACACCGGGGAGCTGTTTTTT. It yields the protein CASSVMGLAGVMDTGELFF.

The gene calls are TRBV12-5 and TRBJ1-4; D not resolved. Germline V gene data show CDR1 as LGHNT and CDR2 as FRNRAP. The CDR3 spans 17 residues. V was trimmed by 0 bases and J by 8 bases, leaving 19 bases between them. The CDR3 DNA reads TGTGCTAGTGGTTTGGTAGAGGCTTTGAGGGCTTGGGAAAAACTGTTTTTT. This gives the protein CASGLVEALRAWEKLFF.

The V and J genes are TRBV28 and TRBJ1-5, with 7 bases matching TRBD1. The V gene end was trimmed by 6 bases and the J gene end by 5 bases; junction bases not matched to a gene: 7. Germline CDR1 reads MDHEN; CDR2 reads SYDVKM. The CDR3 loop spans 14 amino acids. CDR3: CASRNTGEYQPQHF. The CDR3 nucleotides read TGTGCCAGCAGGAACACAGGGGAGTATCAGCCCCAGCATTTT.

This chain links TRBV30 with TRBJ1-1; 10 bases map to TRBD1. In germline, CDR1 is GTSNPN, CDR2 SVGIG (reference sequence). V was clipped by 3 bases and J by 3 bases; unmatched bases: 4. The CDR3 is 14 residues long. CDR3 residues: CAWSLDRGYTEAFF. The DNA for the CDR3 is TGTGCCTGGAGCTTGGACAGGGGGTACACTGAAGCTTTCTTT.

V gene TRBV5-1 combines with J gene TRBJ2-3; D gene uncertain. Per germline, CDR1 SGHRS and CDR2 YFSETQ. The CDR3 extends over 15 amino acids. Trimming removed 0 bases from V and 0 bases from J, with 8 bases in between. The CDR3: CASSLDTASTDTQYF. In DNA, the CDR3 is TGCGCCAGCAGCTTGGATACTGCTAGCACAGATACGCAGTATTTT.

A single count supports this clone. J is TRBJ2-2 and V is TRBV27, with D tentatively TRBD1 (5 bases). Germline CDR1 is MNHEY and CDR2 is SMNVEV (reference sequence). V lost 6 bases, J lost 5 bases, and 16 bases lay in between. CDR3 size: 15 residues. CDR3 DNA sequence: TGTGCCAGCAGCCGAGACAGATCCAAGACCGGGGAGCTGTTTTTT. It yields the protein CASSRDRSKTGELFF.

The CDR3 nucleotides are TGTGCCACCAGCAGAGCCGTGGGACTAGCGGCATACGAGCAGTACTTC. It specifies CATSRAVGLAAYEQYF. The chain uses TRBV15 and TRBJ2-7; 11 bases are shared with TRBD2. CDR3 length: 16 amino acids. The V gene end was trimmed by 1 base and the J gene end by 4 bases; junction bases not matched to a gene: 6. CDR1 is LNHNV and CDR2 is YYDKDF in the germline V gene (reference sequence).

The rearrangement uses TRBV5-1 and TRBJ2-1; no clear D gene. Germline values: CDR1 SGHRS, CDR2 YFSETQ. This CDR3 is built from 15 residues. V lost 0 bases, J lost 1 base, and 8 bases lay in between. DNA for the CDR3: TGCGCCAGCAGCTTGGCTGGGCTATCCTACAATGAGCAGTTCTTC. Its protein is CASSLAGLSYNEQFF.

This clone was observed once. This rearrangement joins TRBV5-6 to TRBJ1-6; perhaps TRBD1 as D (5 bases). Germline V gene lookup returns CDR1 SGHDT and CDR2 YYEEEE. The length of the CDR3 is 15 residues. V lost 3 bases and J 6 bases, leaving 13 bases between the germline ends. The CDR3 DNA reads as TGTGCCAGCAGCTGGGGCGACAGTCTTAATTCACCCCTCCACTTT. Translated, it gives CASSWGDSLNSPLHF.

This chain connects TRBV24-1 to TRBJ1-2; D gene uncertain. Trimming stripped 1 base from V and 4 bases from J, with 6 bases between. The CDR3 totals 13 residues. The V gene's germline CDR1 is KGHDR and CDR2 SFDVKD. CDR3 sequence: CATSDFESYGYTF. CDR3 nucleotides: TGTGCCACCAGTGATTTTGAGAGCTATGGCTACACCTTC.

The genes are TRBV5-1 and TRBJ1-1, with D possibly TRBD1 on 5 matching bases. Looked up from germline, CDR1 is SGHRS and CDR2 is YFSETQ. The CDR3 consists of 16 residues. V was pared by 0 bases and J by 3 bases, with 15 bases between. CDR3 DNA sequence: TGCGCCAGCAGCTTGGGGTCAGGGTCCCACTACACTGAAGCTTTCTTT. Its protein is CASSLGSGSHYTEAFF.

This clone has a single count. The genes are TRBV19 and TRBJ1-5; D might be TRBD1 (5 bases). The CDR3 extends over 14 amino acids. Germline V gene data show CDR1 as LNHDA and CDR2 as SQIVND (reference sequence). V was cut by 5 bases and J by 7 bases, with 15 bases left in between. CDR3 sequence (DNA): TGTGCCAGTAGTGATACAGGAGTGGGACAGCCCCAGCATTTT. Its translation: CASSDTGVGQPQHF.

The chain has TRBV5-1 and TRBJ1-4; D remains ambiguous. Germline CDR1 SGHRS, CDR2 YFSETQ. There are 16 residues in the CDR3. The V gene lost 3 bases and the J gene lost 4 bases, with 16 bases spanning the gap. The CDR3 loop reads CASSSNPTAGNEKLFF. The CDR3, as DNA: TGCGCCAGCAGCTCGAACCCGACGGCGGGTAATGAAAAACTGTTTTTT.

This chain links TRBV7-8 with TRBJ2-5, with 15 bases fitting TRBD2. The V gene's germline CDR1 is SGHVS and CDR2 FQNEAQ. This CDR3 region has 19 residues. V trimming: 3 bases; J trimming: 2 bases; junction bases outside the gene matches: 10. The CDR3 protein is CASSFPGLAGGFLQETQYF. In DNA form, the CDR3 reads TGTGCCAGCAGCTTTCCGGGACTAGCGGGGGGCTTCTTACAAGAGACCCAGTACTTC.

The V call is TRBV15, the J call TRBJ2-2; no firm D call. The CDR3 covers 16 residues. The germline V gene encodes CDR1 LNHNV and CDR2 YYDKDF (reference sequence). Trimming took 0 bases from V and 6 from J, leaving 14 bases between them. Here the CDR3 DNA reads TGTGCCACCAGCAGAGATAGCTCCTGGTCCTCCGGGGAGCTGTTTTTT. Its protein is CATSRDSSWSSGELFF.

CDR3 nucleotides: TGTGCCAGCAGGCCCCTAGGGGGCAGCACAGATACGCAGTATTTT. Protein: CASRPLGGSTDTQYF. The rearrangement uses TRBV28 and TRBJ2-3, with TRBD1 matching over 7 bases. Germline V gene data show CDR1 as MDHEN and CDR2 as SYDVKM. This CDR3 has 15 amino acids. Losses at the gene ends were 6 bases for V and 0 bases for J; bases not matched to a gene: 6.

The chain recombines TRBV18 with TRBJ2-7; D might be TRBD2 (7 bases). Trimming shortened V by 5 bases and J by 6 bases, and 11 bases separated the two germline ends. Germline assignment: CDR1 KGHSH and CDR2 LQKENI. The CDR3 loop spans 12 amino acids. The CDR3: CASSRGGGEQYF. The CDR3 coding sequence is TGTGCCAGCTCAAGGGGAGGGGGCGAGCAGTACTTC.

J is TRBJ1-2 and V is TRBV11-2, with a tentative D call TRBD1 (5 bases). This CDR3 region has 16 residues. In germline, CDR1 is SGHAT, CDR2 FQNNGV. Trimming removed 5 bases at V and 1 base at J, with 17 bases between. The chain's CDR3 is CASSHPFGADNYGYTF. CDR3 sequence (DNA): TGTGCCAGCAGCCACCCTTTTGGGGCTGATAACTATGGCTACACCTTC.

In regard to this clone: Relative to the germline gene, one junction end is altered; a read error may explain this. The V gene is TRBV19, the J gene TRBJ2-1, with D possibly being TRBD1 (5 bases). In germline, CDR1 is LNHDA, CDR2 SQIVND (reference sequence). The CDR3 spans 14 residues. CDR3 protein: CASSYRRSDNEQFF. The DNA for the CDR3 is TGTGCCAGTAGTTACAGGCGCTCCGACAATGAGCAGTTCTTC.

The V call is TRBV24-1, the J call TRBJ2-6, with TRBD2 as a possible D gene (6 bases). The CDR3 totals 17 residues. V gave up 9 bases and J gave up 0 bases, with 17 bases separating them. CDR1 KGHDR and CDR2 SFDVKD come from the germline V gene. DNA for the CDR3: TGTGCCACCTTGATGCGGGACCGGAACTCTGGGGCCAACGTCCTGACTTTC. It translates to CATLMRDRNSGANVLTF.

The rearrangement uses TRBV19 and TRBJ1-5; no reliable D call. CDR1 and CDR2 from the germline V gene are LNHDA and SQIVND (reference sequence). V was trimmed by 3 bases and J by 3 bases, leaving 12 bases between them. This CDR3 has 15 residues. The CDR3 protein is CASSINPRYNQPQHF. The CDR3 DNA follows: TGTGCCAGTAGTATTAATCCCCGCTACAATCAGCCCCAGCATTTT.

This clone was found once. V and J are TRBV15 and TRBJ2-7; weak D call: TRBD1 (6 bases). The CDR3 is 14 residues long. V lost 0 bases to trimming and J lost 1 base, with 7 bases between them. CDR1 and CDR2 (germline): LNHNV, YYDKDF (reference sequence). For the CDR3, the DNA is TGTGCCACCAGCAGAGAAGGACAGTCCTACGAGCAGTACTTC. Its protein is CATSREGQSYEQYF.